The TCR beta chain under discussion was sequenced for a study of beta chain features in type 1 diabetes (dated by TCRdb to 2017 to 2018). For the study in its entirety: No differences in mean age, gender distribution, total cell number or subset yield were found between patients and healthy donors. A total of roughly 100,000,000 sorted cells were examined across all samples, and the number of cells per subset was strongly correlated with RNA yield. The study compared TCRB repertoires of sorted circulating CD4+ T cell subsets between recently diagnosed type 1 diabetes patients and matched healthy donors. Regulatory and stem cell-like memory subsets were isolated from only 8 patients and roughly 8 healthy donors, whereas naive and central memory subsets came from all 30 or so donors. Here is what the overall study found, with its caveats: Shorter templates might be favored by PCR, yet because patient and control samples were amplified and corrected together, any such skew would affect both groups equally. At VDJ recombination sites, patients with type 1 diabetes made fewer insertions and deleted more nucleotides, a pattern implying thymic rearrangement abnormalities. Naive, central memory and regulatory TCRB repertoires appeared to be more similar among patients than among healthy donors. Because cDNA was sequenced instead of genomic DNA, highly expressing activated cells could be over-represented, though the groups showed no difference in activation or CD3 levels. Only small numbers of individuals were included in the HLA sub-analyses, which left unresolved whether HLA type had any influence on TCRB rearrangement. In all four CD4+ subsets, TCRB CDR3 length was moderately but significantly shorter in type 1 diabetes patients.

The entire isolated RNA was reverse transcribed using the High Capacity cDNA Reverse Transcription Kit, and thus expressed TCRB transcripts were sequenced. Naive, central memory and regulatory T cell samples underwent deep immunoSEQ sequencing, averaging roughly 3.4 million total reads per sample. Sorted cells were lysed in RLT buffer, and RNA was extracted using DNase-treated RNeasy Micro or Mini kits according to cell number. Each cell subset was processed on its own to prevent cross-contamination, while patient and healthy donor samples were processed together. The immunoSEQ multiplex PCR was used to amplify TCRB sequences from cDNA, yielding 87-bp fragments that span the CDR3 region. The amplicons were sequenced using the Illumina HiSeq platform. Under the source paper's analysis protocol: PCR bias was computationally corrected using synthetic template baselines, reads within Hamming distance 2 were collapsed, and singletons that could not be merged were discarded. Reads were aligned against IMGT to assign V, D and J genes, CDR3 length and insertions or deletions at six rearrangement sites. Within each subset, clonotype counts were normalized to sorted cell number, and only after that were true diversity and Gini coefficients computed with the tcR R package. Repertoire sharing was quantified using the overlap coefficient calculated on TCRB nucleotide sequences. Out-of-frame TCRB sequences from naive cells were analyzed to stand in for the pre-selection repertoire. TCRdb provides this immuneACCESS table in a form limited to in-frame rearrangements. Some clones are lacking; in checked studies, under half of them reflect an unresolved V gene, and why the rest are absent is not known. That table is the source of V, J and clone size, and D and trimming were worked out from the DNA. This sample holds some 900,000 clones; around a sixth were observed only once. The ten largest clones capture 0.02% to 0.025% of the sample.

This clone was seen a single time. Its antigen remains undetermined. The record has no base qualities; no much larger clone is one base away. Each donor gave one peripheral blood draw, averaging roughly 100 mL, which was collected into heparinised tubes. A BD FACSAria II and a panel including CD45RO, CCR7, CD25, CD127, CD95 and CD27 were used to sort naive, central memory, regulatory and stem cell-like memory CD4+ T cells. All sorted populations exceeded 98% purity. PBMCs were isolated right away by Lymphoprep density gradient centrifugation and were stained directly, without culture. So that batch effects would be minimized, each experiment stained and sorted samples in pairs, pairing one healthy donor with one patient. Trimming removed 4 bases from V and 5 bases from J; the gene matches leave 5 bases unexplained. Its CDR3 holds 15 amino acids, cysteine through phenylalanine. Just CDR3 DNA is preserved here, 45 bases in frame from base 1. From a lookup of the germline V gene (reference sequence), CDR1 and CDR2 are LNHDA and SQIVND.

Sequenced: naive CD4+ T cells from blood. Taken with the paper, the label for cell subset or site translates to: true naive CD4+ T cells. The chain is encoded by TRBV19 joined to TRBJ2-5, and 12 junction bases match TRBD2. The origin of this receptor is a woman aged 18-29 years in good health. This receptor carries the CDR3 CASSRLAGAGETQYF. Read as DNA, the sequence is TGTGCCAGTAGTAGACTAGCGGGAGCCGGGGAGACCCAGTACTTC.